This TCR beta chain stems from a study of shared clonotypes between healthy human individuals. As for the study in general: Each donor's CD4 naive and CD4 memory cells filled three plates apiece, CD8 naive two, and CD8 memory one. Study-level points and caveats: Clonotypes not shared had lower generation probabilities than those common to all four donors.

About 30,000 T cell genomes (roughly 220 ng DNA) went into each sorted-subset replicate. TCRdb's copy holds only in-frame clones and misses some; the assay was immunoSEQ multiplex PCR. Here the sample spans more than 2,000,000 clones, just over 90% being singletons. The CDR3 spans 16 residues. Trimming took off 5 bases at V and 1 base at J, with 17 bases between the two ends. The germline gives CDR1 SGHTA, CDR2 FQGTGA. As to this clone: Antigen unknown.

The receptor comes from a young man in good health. Some clones in this sample may be carry-over from other donors' samples. Material: naive CD4+ T cells from PBMCs. Subset reported: CD45RA+ positively selected. The genes are TRBV7-3 and TRBJ2-5, with TRBD1 as a possible D gene (5 bases). The chain's CDR3 is CASSPLGQGGQETQYF. Written as DNA, the CDR3 is TGTGCCAGCAGCCCGCTCGGCCAGGGTGGCCAAGAGACCCAGTACTTC.